These 22 T cell receptor beta chains originate from one sample sequenced in a study of Ad26.COV2.S vaccination and SARS-CoV-2 variants. Stated treatment: about 20 received Ad26.COV2.S at low or high dose, single or two shots; about five received placebo; per-sample allocation not given. Specimen acquisition occurred on day 63 following the initial vaccine or placebo injection. The repertoire was sequenced with immunoSEQ multiplex PCR; TCRdb's copy has only in-frame clones and lacks some. The repertoire includes about 350,000 clones, about 88% of them detected once, and around 3.3% sits in the top ten. Sequenced here: peripheral blood, sampled in a trial of Ad26.COV2.S vaccine versus placebo. Every receptor here comes from a person aged 18 to 59 who received the Ad26.COV2.S COVID-19 vaccine or a placebo.

The chain combines TRBV7-2 with TRBJ1-1, with unresolved D. This CDR3 is built from 15 residues. From germline, CDR1 is SGHTA and CDR2 FQGNSA. V was cut by 2 bases and J by 4 bases, with 14 bases left in between. The CDR3 region has the DNA TGTGCCAGCAGCTTAACCGCCTTGTCGGGCACTGAAGCTTTCTTT. It translates to CASSLTALSGTEAFF.

The CDR3, as DNA: TGTGCCAGCAGCCAAGGAGGCCACCTCACAGATACGCAGTATTTT. Translating gives CASSQGGHLTDTQYF. The chain joins TRBV3-1 (or the pseudogene TRBV3-2) to TRBJ2-3, with D uncertain. Germline assignment: CDR1 LGHDT and CDR2 YNNKEL (reference sequence). The length of the CDR3 is 15 residues. V was trimmed by 1 base and J by 2 bases, leaving 10 bases between them.

The rearrangement links TRBV28 to TRBJ1-1; 9 bases line up with TRBD1. This CDR3 spans 14 amino acids. CDR1 MDHEN and CDR2 SYDVKM come from the germline V gene. V was clipped by 6 bases and J by 3 bases; unmatched bases: 5. DNA for the CDR3: TGTGCCAGCAGAAGGGACAGGGCGGACACTGAAGCTTTCTTT. Translation gives CASRRDRADTEAFF.

The rearrangement joins TRBV4-3 to TRBJ1-1; unclear D gene. Trimming took 3 bases from V and 1 from J, leaving 6 bases between them. The length of the CDR3 is 13 residues. Looked up from germline, CDR1 is LGHNA and CDR2 is YSLEER. The CDR3 sequence is CASSQTGNTEAFF. The CDR3 DNA reads as TGCGCCAGCAGCCAGACCGGGAACACTGAAGCTTTCTTT.

This clone was found many times. This chain links TRBV4-3 with TRBJ2-2; possible D gene TRBD2, 5 bases. V was cut by 4 bases and J by 2 bases, with 11 bases left in between. The CDR3 consists of 15 residues. The V gene's germline CDR1 is LGHNA and CDR2 YSLEER. The CDR3 nucleotides are TGCGCCAGCAGCCGGACTCAAGAAAACACCGGGGAGCTGTTTTTT. This gives the protein CASSRTQENTGELFF.

The chain links TRBV11-2 to TRBJ2-5, with D possibly matching TRBD2 (6 bases). The germline gives CDR1 SGHAT, CDR2 FQNNGV. The CDR3 length is 14 residues. Between the trimmed V and J ends, which lost 5 bases and 5 bases, there was a span of 15 bases. The CDR3 region has the DNA TGTGCCAGCAGCCAGGGACTTGGGTCGGAGACCCAGTACTTC. It encodes CASSQGLGSETQYF. Full variable domain (outside the CDR3, taken from reference TRBV11-2 and TRBJ2-5): EAGVAQSPRYKIIEKRQSVAFWCNPISGHATLYWYQQILGQGPKLLIQFQNNGVVDDSQLPKDRFSAERLKGVDSTLKIQPAKLEDSAVYLCASSQGLGSETQYFGPGTRLLVL.

This clone was found many times. The chain carries TRBV5-5 and TRBJ2-7; possibly TRBD2 for D (6 bases). This CDR3 is built from 15 residues. V was pared by 4 bases and J by 0 bases, with 14 bases between. The germline V gene encodes CDR1 SGHKS and CDR2 YYEKEE (reference sequence). DNA of the CDR3: TGTGCCAGCAGCAGAATTAGCGGTAGCTCCTACGAGCAGTACTTC. Translated: CASSRISGSSYEQYF.

The chain combines TRBV7-9 with TRBJ2-1, with a weak D call TRBD2 (5 bases). Per germline, CDR1 SEHNR and CDR2 FQNEAQ (reference sequence). The CDR3 spans 18 residues. Trimming removed 4 bases from V and 8 bases from J, with 27 bases in between. CDR3 amino acids: CASSYPWVASRLEDEQFF. The CDR3 coding sequence is TGTGCCAGCAGCTACCCTTGGGTTGCTAGCAGGCTTGAGGATGAGCAGTTCTTC. Full variable domain (remainder filled in from reference TRBV7-9 and TRBJ2-1): DTGVSQNPRHKITKRGQNVTFRCDPISEHNRLYWYRQTLGQGPEFLTYFQNEAQLEKSRLLSDRFSAERPKGSFSTLEIQRTEQGDSAMYLCASSYPWVASRLEDEQFFGPGTRLTVL.

This chain links TRBV3-1 (or the pseudogene TRBV3-2) with TRBJ2-3, with 11 positions matching TRBD2. CDR1 and CDR2 (germline): LGHDT, YNNKEL (reference sequence). Unmatched junction bases numbered 5, after V lost 0 bases and J lost 9 bases. There are 15 residues in the CDR3. For the CDR3, the DNA is TGTGCCAGCAGCCAAGATTCTAGCGGGAGGATGACGCAGTATTTT. As protein: CASSQDSSGRMTQYF.

J is TRBJ1-5 and V is TRBV6-6; TRBD1 might be the D (5 bases). This CDR3 region has 15 residues. CDR1 MNHNY and CDR2 SVGAGI come from the germline V gene (reference sequence). V shed 2 bases and J shed 3 bases, with 11 bases lying between them. The CDR3 protein is CASSYPRDSNQPQHF. CDR3 bases: TGTGCCAGCAGTTACCCCCGGGACTCCAATCAGCCCCAGCATTTT.

The chain couples TRBV15 to TRBJ1-1; 9 positions agree with TRBD1. This CDR3 is 15 amino acids long. J gave up 1 base and V 2 bases, and 2 bases lay outside the gene matches. Germline CDR1 and CDR2: LNHNV and YYDKDF (reference sequence). The DNA of the CDR3 is TGTGCCACCAGCAGATGGGGACAGGGGAACACTGAAGCTTTCTTT. Amino acids: CATSRWGQGNTEAFF.

This clone was seen a few times. The rearrangement links TRBV10-1 to TRBJ2-3; D uncertain. Trimming took 2 bases from V and 1 from J, leaving 4 bases between them. The CDR3 covers 13 residues. The germline CDR1 and CDR2 sequences are WNHNN and SYGVQD (reference sequence). CDR3 coding DNA: TGCGCCAGCAGTGAGGCGGGCACAGATACGCAGTATTTT. It translates to CASSEAGTDTQYF.

This clone has only a few counts. This chain uses TRBV18 with TRBJ1-2; maybe TRBD1 (5 bases). Trimming removed 2 bases from V and 2 bases from J, with 9 bases in between. Germline loops: CDR1 KGHSH, CDR2 LQKENI. This CDR3 is built from 14 residues. The CDR3 spells CASSPETANYGYTF. CDR3 in DNA: TGTGCCAGCTCACCAGAGACAGCAAACTATGGCTACACCTTC.

The V gene is TRBV7-6, the J gene TRBJ2-2, with a tentative D call TRBD2 (5 bases). The CDR3 sequence is 18 residues long. V dropped 1 base and J dropped 7 bases, with 22 bases sitting between them. Germline loops: CDR1 SGHVS, CDR2 FNYEAQ. The CDR3 loop is CASSLEGFTRTLNGELFF. CDR3 bases: TGTGCCAGCAGCTTAGAGGGTTTCACTAGGACGTTAAACGGGGAGCTGTTTTTT.

V usage is TRBV5-6 and J usage is TRBJ2-3; no clear D. V was clipped by 1 base and J by 6 bases, with 15 bases between them. Germline lookup yields CDR1 SGHDT and CDR2 YYEEEE. This CDR3 region has 15 residues. The CDR3 DNA sequence: TGTGCCAGCAGCTTGCTGAGCCAGAGTCGGGATACGCAGTATTTT. Its translation: CASSLLSQSRDTQYF. Using reference TRBV5-6 and TRBJ2-3 for the parts outside the CDR3, the full variable domain is DAGVTQSPTHLIKTRGQQVTLRCSPKSGHDTVSWYQQALGQGPQFIFQYYEEEERQRGNFPDRFSGHQFPNYSSELNVNALLLGDSALYLCASSLLSQSRDTQYFGPGTRLTVL.

CDR3 bases: TGTGCCAGCAGCCAGAACAGGGGGGGTGAGCAGTACTTC. Its protein is CASSQNRGGEQYF. This chain connects TRBV11-3 to TRBJ2-7; D might be TRBD1 (8 bases). This CDR3 is 13 amino acids long. V shed 5 bases and J shed 7 bases, with 15 bases lying between them. Germline loops: CDR1 SGHNT, CDR2 YENEEA.

V usage is TRBV5-6 and J usage is TRBJ1-2; 7 positions match TRBD1. The CDR3 runs 14 residues. Germline V lookup: CDR1 SGHDT, CDR2 YYEEEE. V lost 2 bases and J lost 0; bases outside the gene matches: 1. CDR3 region: CASSFTGANYGYTF. CDR3 nucleotides: TGTGCCAGCAGCTTCACAGGGGCTAACTATGGCTACACCTTC.

The rearrangement uses TRBV7-9 and TRBJ1-3; D is uncertain. Trimming stripped 1 base from V and 0 bases from J, with 7 bases between. Germline CDR1 is SEHNR and CDR2 is FQNEAQ (reference sequence). This CDR3 has 15 amino acids. In DNA, the CDR3 is TGTGCCAGCAGCTTAGGACGGGTCTCTGGAAACACCATATATTTT. It yields the protein CASSLGRVSGNTIYF.

The chain employs TRBV6-2 or TRBV6-3 and TRBJ1-5, with 12 bases identical to TRBD1. This CDR3 region has 15 residues. Germline CDR1 is MNHEY and CDR2 is SVGEGT. The ends lost 5 bases at V and 4 bases at J; junction bases unmatched: 3. CDR3 bases: TGTGCCAGCAGTGGGACAGGGGGCTTGAATCAGCCCCAGCATTTT. Encoded protein: CASSGTGGLNQPQHF.

The CDR3 DNA is TGTGCCAGCAGCGTAGCCCTGGCAGGGAGGGGGACCAACACCGGGGAGCTGTTTTTT. It is translated as CASSVALAGRGTNTGELFF. The rearrangement links TRBV9 to TRBJ2-2; TRBD2 might be the D (7 bases). The CDR3 is 19 residues long. The V gene's germline CDR1 is SGDLS and CDR2 YYNGEE. V was pared by 0 bases and J by 2 bases, with 20 bases between.

This clone was seen a handful of times. The rearrangement uses TRBV10-1 and TRBJ2-7, with 8 nucleotides matching TRBD1. Trimming removed 3 bases from V and 4 bases from J; junction bases left unmatched: 5. The CDR3 has 14 residues. Per germline, CDR1 WNHNN and CDR2 SYGVQD (reference sequence). CDR3 protein: CASSEGQGAYEQYF. The CDR3 coding sequence is TGCGCCAGCAGTGAAGGGCAGGGGGCTTACGAGCAGTACTTC.

The V call is TRBV6-2 or TRBV6-3, the J call TRBJ2-7; a weak D match, TRBD2 (6 bases). Germline V CDR1 and CDR2: MNHEY, SVGEGT. The CDR3 length is 17 residues. V was trimmed by 2 bases and J by 3 bases, leaving 20 bases between them. The CDR3 DNA follows: TGTGCCAGCAGTTACCAATACACATTAGGGGACTTCTACGAGCAGTACTTC. It encodes CASSYQYTLGDFYEQYF.